The subject of this entry is one TCR beta chain. Its antigen is unidentified. A read error may produce the germline difference seen at one junction end. The data belong to a study of cytomegalovirus exposure and HLA in healthy donors. Study outcomes and limitations: Across donors, most TCRs were seen rarely, yet some public ones were widespread. The only immune exposure information that was available was CMV serostatus. Most TCR beta V segments were productive about 87% or about 30% of the time in an earlier analysis. Later on, an analysis found that several of the most significant clusters appeared to be linked to common viral pathogens, which included parvovirus B19.

The PCR had 60 Vbeta and 13 Jbeta primers. Generated by immunoSEQ multiplex PCR, the TCRdb table keeps only in-frame clones and is missing some. The table shows under 120,000 clones, with roughly three fifths occurring only once. CDR3 length equals 15 residues. Germline V gene sequence: CDR1 LGHNA, CDR2 YNFKEQ. The sequenced material came from PBMCs. This chain connects TRBV4-2 to TRBJ2-1, with TRBD2 matching 9 bases. The origin of this receptor is a man in his thirties or forties in good health and CMV-seropositive. Here the CDR3 DNA reads TGTGCCGGCAGCCAAGTCCTAGCGGGGTTTAATGAGCAGTTCTTC. This encodes CAGSQVLAGFNEQFF.